The T cell receptor (beta chain) described here comes from a study of cytomegalovirus exposure and HLA in healthy donors. Overall study results and limits: The study had only CMV serostatus as immune exposure information.

In this sample, this clone turned up a few times. What it binds is not known. 60 Vbeta and 13 Jbeta primers were used in PCR. Measured with immunoSEQ multiplex PCR; TCRdb has only the in-frame clones, and not every one. The sample records about 98,000 clones, approximately 79% being singletons. Material for sequencing was PBMCs. This sequence originates from a male donor in good health and CMV-seronegative.

CDR3 in DNA: TGCAGCGTTGCCTCGACAGGGTCGTACGAGCAGTACTTC. The encoded protein is CSVASTGSYEQYF. The rearrangement links TRBV29-1 to TRBJ2-7, with TRBD1 matching over 7 bases. V lost 4 bases to trimming and J lost 4 bases; unmatched junction nucleotides: 7. Germline V gene sequence: CDR1 SQVTM, CDR2 ANQGSEA. This CDR3 has 13 residues.